The source of this TCR beta chain is a study of T cells in Graves' hyperthyroidism and ophthalmopathy. Study-level points and caveats: Using 13 V-J features, a model discriminated ophthalmopathy from stable hyperthyroidism. Blood also contained most expanded thyroid clonotypes above 0.001.

This clonotype was counted ten times or more. Antigen unknown. RNA transcripts gave rise to amplified TCR beta CDR3 regions. A first-round RT-PCR of the TCR CDR3 used the HTBI primer set. TCRdb re-called the multiplex PCR reads with MiXCR, one entry per CDR3 protein. The sample consists of some 300,000 distinct CDR3 sequences, approximately 16% of them appearing once. Germline V CDR1 and CDR2: LGHDT, YNNKEL (reference sequence). The J segment lost 1 base and the V segment lost 5 bases, leaving 7 bases of the junction unmatched. The CDR3 covers 15 residues. The sequence was obtained from a man aged 25 to 40 with Graves' hyperthyroidism. The rearrangement joins TRBV3-1 to TRBJ2-7; 8 positions match TRBD2. The source material was blood. CDR3 nucleotide sequence: TGTGCCAGCAGCGCAAGCGGGAGCGATTCCTACGAGCAGTACTTC. Translated: CASSASGSDSYEQYF.